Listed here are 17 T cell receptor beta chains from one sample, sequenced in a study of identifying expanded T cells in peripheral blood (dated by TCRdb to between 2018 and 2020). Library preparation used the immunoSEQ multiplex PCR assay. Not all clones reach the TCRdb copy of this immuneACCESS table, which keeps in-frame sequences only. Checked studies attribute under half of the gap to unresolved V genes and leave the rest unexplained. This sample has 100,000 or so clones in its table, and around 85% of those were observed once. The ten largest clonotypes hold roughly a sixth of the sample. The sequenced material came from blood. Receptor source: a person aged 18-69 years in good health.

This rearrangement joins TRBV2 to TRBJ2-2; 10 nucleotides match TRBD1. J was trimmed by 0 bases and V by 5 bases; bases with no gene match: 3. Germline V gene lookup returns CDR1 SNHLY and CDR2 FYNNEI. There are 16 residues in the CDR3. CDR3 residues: CASSSTGGANTGELFF. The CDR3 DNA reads TGTGCCAGCAGTTCGACAGGGGGCGCGAACACCGGGGAGCTGTTTTTT.

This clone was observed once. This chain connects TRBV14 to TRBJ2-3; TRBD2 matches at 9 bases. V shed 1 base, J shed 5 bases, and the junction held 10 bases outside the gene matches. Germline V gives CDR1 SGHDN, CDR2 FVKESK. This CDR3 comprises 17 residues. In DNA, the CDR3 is TGTGCCAGCAGCCAAGTCACTAGCGGGCTCTGGGGAGATACGCAGTATTTT. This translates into CASSQVTSGLWGDTQYF.

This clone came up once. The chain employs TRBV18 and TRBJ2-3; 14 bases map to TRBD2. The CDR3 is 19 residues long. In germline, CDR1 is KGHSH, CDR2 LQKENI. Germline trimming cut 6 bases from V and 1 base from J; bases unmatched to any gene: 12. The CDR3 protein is CASSSTSGGAGRRTDTQYF. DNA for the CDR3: TGTGCCAGCTCTTCGACTAGCGGGGGGGCCGGACGGCGCACAGATACGCAGTATTTT.

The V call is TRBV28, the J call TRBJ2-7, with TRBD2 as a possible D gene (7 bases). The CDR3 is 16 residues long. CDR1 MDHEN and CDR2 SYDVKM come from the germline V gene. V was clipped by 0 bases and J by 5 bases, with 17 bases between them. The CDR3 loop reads CASSLWGGGRRNEQYF. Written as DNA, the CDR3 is TGTGCCAGCAGTTTATGGGGCGGGGGCCGTAGGAACGAGCAGTACTTC.

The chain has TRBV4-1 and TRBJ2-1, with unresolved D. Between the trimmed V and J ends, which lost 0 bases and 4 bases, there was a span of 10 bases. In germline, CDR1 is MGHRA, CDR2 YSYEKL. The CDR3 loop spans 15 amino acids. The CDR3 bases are TGCGCCAGCAGCCAAGAGAGGTTAGCTTACAATGAGCAGTTCTTC. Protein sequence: CASSQERLAYNEQFF.

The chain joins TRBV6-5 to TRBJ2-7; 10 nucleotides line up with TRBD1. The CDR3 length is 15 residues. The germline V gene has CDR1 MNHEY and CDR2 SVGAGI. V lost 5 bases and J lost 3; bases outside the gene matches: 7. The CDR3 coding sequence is TGTGCCAGCAGTCCCCGAGGGACAGGGGTCTACGAGCAGTACTTC. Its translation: CASSPRGTGVYEQYF.

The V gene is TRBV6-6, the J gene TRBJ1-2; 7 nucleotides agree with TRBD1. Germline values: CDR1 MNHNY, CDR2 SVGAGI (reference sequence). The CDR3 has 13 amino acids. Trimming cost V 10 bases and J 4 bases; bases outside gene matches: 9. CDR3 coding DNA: TGTGCCACTCGGGACAGCCAATTCTATGGCTACACCTTC. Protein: CATRDSQFYGYTF.

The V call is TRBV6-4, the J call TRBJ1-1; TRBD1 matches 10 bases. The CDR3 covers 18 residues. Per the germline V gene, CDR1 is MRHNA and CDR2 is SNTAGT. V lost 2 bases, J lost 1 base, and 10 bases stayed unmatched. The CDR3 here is CASSDPYGTGVENTEAFF. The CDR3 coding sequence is TGTGCCAGCAGTGACCCTTATGGGACAGGGGTCGAGAACACTGAAGCTTTCTTT.

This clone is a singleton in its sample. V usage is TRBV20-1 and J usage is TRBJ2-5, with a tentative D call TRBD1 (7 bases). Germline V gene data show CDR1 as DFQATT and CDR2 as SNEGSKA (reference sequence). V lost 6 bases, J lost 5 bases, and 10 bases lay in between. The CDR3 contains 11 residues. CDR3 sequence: CSARGDETQYF. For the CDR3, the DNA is TGCAGTGCCAGGGGGGACGAGACCCAGTACTTC.

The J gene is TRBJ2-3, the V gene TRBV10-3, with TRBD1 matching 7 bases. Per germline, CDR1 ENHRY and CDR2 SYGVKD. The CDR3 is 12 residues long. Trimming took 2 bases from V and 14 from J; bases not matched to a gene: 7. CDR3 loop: CAISEQGDARYF. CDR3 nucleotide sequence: TGTGCCATCAGTGAGCAGGGGGACGCCCGGTATTTT.

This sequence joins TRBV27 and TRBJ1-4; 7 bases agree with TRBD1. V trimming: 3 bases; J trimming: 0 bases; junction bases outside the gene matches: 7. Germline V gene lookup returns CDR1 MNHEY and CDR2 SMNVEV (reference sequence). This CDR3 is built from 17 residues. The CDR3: CASSFSTGTATNEKLFF. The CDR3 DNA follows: TGTGCCAGCAGTTTCTCGACAGGGACTGCAACTAATGAAAAACTGTTTTTT.

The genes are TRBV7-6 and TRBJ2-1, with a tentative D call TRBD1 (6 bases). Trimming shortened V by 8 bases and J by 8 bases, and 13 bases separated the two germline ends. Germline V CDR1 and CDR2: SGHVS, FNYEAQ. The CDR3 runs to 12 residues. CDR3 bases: TGTGCCAGCTCCAGGGGTGTCGATGAGCAGTTCTTC. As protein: CASSRGVDEQFF.

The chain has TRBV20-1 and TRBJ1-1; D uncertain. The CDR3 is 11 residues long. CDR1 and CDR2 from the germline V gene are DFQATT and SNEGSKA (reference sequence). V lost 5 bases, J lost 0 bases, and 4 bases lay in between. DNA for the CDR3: TGCAGTGCTGGGTTGAACACTGAAGCTTTCTTT. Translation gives CSAGLNTEAFF.

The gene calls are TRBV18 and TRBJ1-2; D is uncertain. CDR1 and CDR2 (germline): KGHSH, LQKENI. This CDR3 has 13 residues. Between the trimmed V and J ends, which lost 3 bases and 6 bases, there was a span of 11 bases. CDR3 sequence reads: CASSPVSRDGYTF. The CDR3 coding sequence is TGTGCCAGCTCACCGGTGTCGAGGGATGGCTACACCTTC.

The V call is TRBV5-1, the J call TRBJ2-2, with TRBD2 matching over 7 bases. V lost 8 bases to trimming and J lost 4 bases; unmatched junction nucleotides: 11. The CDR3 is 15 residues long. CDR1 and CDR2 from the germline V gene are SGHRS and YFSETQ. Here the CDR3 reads CASVTSPSGTGELFF. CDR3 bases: TGCGCCAGTGTGACTAGCCCTAGTGGCACCGGGGAGCTGTTTTTT.

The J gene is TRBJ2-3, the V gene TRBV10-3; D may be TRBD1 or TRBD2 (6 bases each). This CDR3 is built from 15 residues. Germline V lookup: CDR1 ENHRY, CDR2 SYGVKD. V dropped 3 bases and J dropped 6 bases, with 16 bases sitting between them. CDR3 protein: CAISDSGDSMDTQYF. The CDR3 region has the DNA TGTGCCATCAGTGATTCAGGGGACTCGATGGATACGCAGTATTTT.

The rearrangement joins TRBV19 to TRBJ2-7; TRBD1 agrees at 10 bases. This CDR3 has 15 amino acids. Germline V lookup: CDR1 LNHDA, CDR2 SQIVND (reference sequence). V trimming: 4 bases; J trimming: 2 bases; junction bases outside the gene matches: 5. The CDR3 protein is CASSTTGQGTYEQYF. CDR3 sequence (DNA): TGTGCCAGTAGTACGACGGGACAGGGGACCTACGAGCAGTACTTC.